This is a list of T cell receptor beta chains from one sample in a study of cytomegalovirus exposure and HLA in healthy donors. Data came from immunoSEQ multiplex PCR; TCRdb stores just in-frame clones and leaves some out. The data show about 130,000 clones, with 70% to 85% seen just once and 1.7% held by the top ten. The sequencing input was PBMCs. Receptor source: a boy aged 5-17 years in good health and CMV-seronegative. Each CDR3 is given with its conserved first and last residue. A D gene is named only where the DNA matches it firmly. Where a row states a size, it is once, few, many or the class of an expanded clone; other rows omit it.

TRBJ1-2 TRBV30 NA NA TGTGCCTGGAGTGTCGAGGCAGGGGTACGTGGCTACACCTTC CAWSVEAGVRGYTF
TRBJ2-1 TRBV9 once NA TGTGCCAGCAGCGTATTAGACAGACCCCATGAGCAGTTCTTC CASSVLDRPHEQFF
TRBJ1-5 TRBV7-3 NA NA TGTGCCAGCAGCCCGGACGGAGGCGGGCAGCCCCAGCATTTT CASSPDGGGQPQHF
TRBJ2-1 TRBV7-3 once TRBD2 TGTGCCAGCAGTCCAAATAGCGGGGGGCCTCAGTTCTTC CASSPNSGGPQFF
TRBJ1-6 TRBV5-6 NA NA TGTGCCAGCAGCTTGGACACGGAGCTTAATTCACCCCTCCACTTT CASSLDTELNSPLHF
TRBJ1-1 TRBV5-1 NA NA TGCGCCAGCAGCTGGACGGGACACCTGAACACTGAAGCTTTCTTT CASSWTGHLNTEAFF
TRBJ1-3 TRBV7-8 NA TRBD1 TGTGCCAGCAGCCGGGTGGGACAGGGGAGATCTGGAAACACCATATATTTT CASSRVGQGRSGNTIYF
TRBJ2-7 TRBV7-9 NA TRBD1 TGTGCCAGCAGCTTTCGGGGACAGCTTGGGCCCTACGAGCAGTACTTC CASSFRGQLGPYEQYF
TRBJ2-7 TRBV7-3 NA TRBD2 TGTGCCAGCAGCTCTACTAGCGGTTCCTACGAGCAGTACTTC CASSSTSGSYEQYF
TRBJ2-3 TRBV5-4 NA NA TGTGCCAGCAGCTTGCCAGGGGAGATTACAGATACGCAGTATTTT CASSLPGEITDTQYF
TRBJ2-1 TRBV5-1 NA NA TGCGCCAGCAGCTCCAGGGTATCAGGGGTCTACAATGAGCAGTTCTTC CASSSRVSGVYNEQFF
TRBJ1-3 TRBV9 once TRBD1 TGTGCCAGCAGCGTATGGGCAGGGGGCCGAATTACTGTTGGAAACACCATATATTTT CASSVWAGGRITVGNTIYF
TRBJ1-4 TRBV6-4 NA NA TGTGCCAGCAGGAAGGACAGTAATGAAAAACTGTTTTTT CASRKDSNEKLFF
TRBJ1-1 TRBV5-1 NA TRBD1 TGCGCCAGCAGCTTAGGGACAGGGGTCCTCGACACTGAAGCTTTCTTT CASSLGTGVLDTEAFF
TRBJ1-2 TRBV6-4 NA TRBD1 TGTGCCAGCAGTGACTCCTTGGGGACAGTCTATGGCTACACCTTC CASSDSLGTVYGYTF
TRBJ1-2 TRBV27 NA NA TGTGCCAGCAGATACACCTTATCACATGGCTACACCTTC CASRYTLSHGYTF
TRBJ2-1 TRBV13 NA NA TGTGCCAGCAGCTTAGACAGTGGGGAGCAGTTCTTC CASSLDSGEQFF
TRBJ2-6 TRBV4-1 few NA TGCGCCAGCAGCTACGACTCAACCGGGGCCAACGTCCTGACTTTC CASSYDSTGANVLTF
TRBJ2-1 TRBV20-1 NA NA TGCAGTGCTTTACAGGGAAATGAGCAGTTCTTC CSALQGNEQFF
TRBJ2-7 TRBV30 once TRBD1 TGTGCCTGGAGGGGGGACAGCACCTACGAGCAGTACTTC CAWRGDSTYEQYF
TRBJ2-1 TRBV27 NA NA TGTGCCAGCAGTCAGCGGGATGAGCAGTTCTTC CASSQRDEQFF
TRBJ2-7 TRBV7-2 NA NA TGTGCCAGCAGCTTAATCAGGGACTACGAGCAGTACTTC CASSLIRDYEQYF
TRBJ2-7 TRBV27 once TRBD1 TGTGCCAGCTCCGGGACAGGGTTTCGCGAGCAGTACTTC CASSGTGFREQYF
TRBJ2-7 TRBV11-3 NA NA TGTGCCAGCAGCTTAGGGCGAGGCTACGAGCAGTACTTC CASSLGRGYEQYF
TRBJ1-1 TRBV18 NA TRBD1 TGTGCCAGCTCACCGCAGACAGGGGTTGAAGCTTTCTTT CASSPQTGVEAFF
TRBJ1-1 TRBV18 NA NA TGTGCCAGCTCACAACAACAGAACACTGAAGCTTTCTTT CASSQQQNTEAFF
TRBJ2-6 TRBV18 NA TRBD2 TGTGCCAGCTCACCAGTATCCGGACTAGCTGTCTCCGGGGCCAACGTCCTGACTTTC CASSPVSGLAVSGANVLTF
TRBJ2-1 TRBV6-1 NA NA TGTGCCAGCACTTTCAGGGATGAGCAGTTCTTC CASTFRDEQFF
TRBJ1-1 TRBV28 NA NA TGTGCCAGCAGTTACTATTTGTGGCAGGGAAGGGGTATGAACACTGAAGCTTTCTTT CASSYYLWQGRGMNTEAFF
TRBJ2-5 TRBV7-6 NA TRBD1 TGTGCCAGCAGCGTAGACCGGGACAGGGGAGAGACCCAGTACTTC CASSVDRDRGETQYF
TRBJ1-5 TRBV7-2 NA TRBD1 TGTGCCAGCAGCTCCAGGACAGGGGGCGGGCAGCCCCAGCATTTT CASSSRTGGGQPQHF
TRBJ1-3 TRBV18 NA NA TGTGCCAGCTCACCCCAGGCTAACTCTGGAAACACCATATATTTT CASSPQANSGNTIYF
TRBJ1-4 TRBV10-3 NA TRBD1 TGTGCCATCAGTGAACCGGCCAGGGGGCATGAAAAACTGTTTTTT CAISEPARGHEKLFF
TRBJ2-5 TRBV6-5 NA NA TGTGCCAGCAGAACTAGCTCCGGCACGGTGACCCAGTACTTC CASRTSSGTVTQYF
TRBJ2-3 TRBV5-1 NA TRBD1 TGCGCCAGCAGCCCGGACCCGGGACAGGGGGTAGATACGCAGTATTTT CASSPDPGQGVDTQYF
TRBJ2-7 TRBV19 NA NA TGTGCCAGTAGTATAGGAGAGCGGGTTATAGGAGGGAGGCAGTACTTC CASSIGERVIGGRQYF
TRBJ2-1 TRBV7-2 NA TRBD2 TGTGCCAGCAGCTTAGGAGGGACTAGCGGGAGCTTGGGGAATGAGCAGTTCTTC CASSLGGTSGSLGNEQFF
TRBJ2-7 TRBV2 NA NA TGTGCCAGCAGTGAAGTTGGCAGGGGAGGGTCATACGAGCAGTACTTC CASSEVGRGGSYEQYF
TRBJ1-2 TRBV30 NA NA TGTGCCTGGAGACAGGCGGGGGGTAACTATGGCTACACCTTC CAWRQAGGNYGYTF
TRBJ2-7 TRBV11-1 once TRBD1 TGTGCCAGCAGCCGCGGGACAGGGGCCTACGAGCAGTACTTC CASSRGTGAYEQYF
TRBJ2-1 TRBV5-8 NA NA TGTGCCAGCAGCTCAGGACTGAGCTCCTACAATGAGCAGTTCTTC CASSSGLSSYNEQFF
TRBJ1-1 TRBV4-2 NA TRBD1 TGTGCCAGCAGCCCAGATGACAGGGTGCACACTGAAGCTTTCTTT CASSPDDRVHTEAFF
TRBJ2-7 TRBV7-9 NA TRBD2 TGTGCCAGCAGCTCAGCGGGAGGTACCTACGAGCAGTACTTC CASSSAGGTYEQYF
TRBJ2-3 TRBV7-9 NA TRBD2 TGTGCCAGCAGCGCAGCACCGGGACTAGCGGAATACACAGATACGCAGTATTTT CASSAAPGLAEYTDTQYF
TRBJ2-3 TRBV5-4 NA TRBD2 TGTGCCAGCAGCTTGCAACGGACTAGCGAAATCACAGATACGCAGTATTTT CASSLQRTSEITDTQYF